This paragraph covers one TCR beta chain sequence. Original methodology: Quantification of nucleated cells was approximated via reference gene primer amplification. Profiling relied on immunoSEQ multiplex PCR, and the TCRdb table lists in-frame clones only, not all of them. D and trimming come from the DNA, and the V and J calls and clone size come from that table. The sample records about 190,000 clones, around four fifths being singletons. The data were taken from a study of blood T cell repertoires in COVID-19. The wider study: Samples came from the United States, Italy and Spain, spanning acute and convalescent COVID-19. The analysed material was cDNA or gDNA that came from T cells, B-cell-depleted T cells, or PBMCs.

V gave up 3 bases and J gave up 6 bases, with 11 bases separating them. This CDR3 spans 13 amino acids. Germline V gives CDR1 LNHDA, CDR2 SQIVND (reference sequence). This chain links TRBV19 with TRBJ1-2; the D gene is possibly TRBD1 (6 bases). The sequence was collected from a man aged 50-60 years with active or convalescent COVID-19. The material sequenced was peripheral blood. The CDR3 DNA is TGTGCCAGTAGTATGTCACAGGGAGATGGCTACACCTTC. As protein: CASSMSQGDGYTF.